This TCR beta chain appears in the sequencing data of a study of T cell repertoires in cytomegalovirus infection (dated by TCRdb to 2018 to 2020). With regard to the full study: The HLA type of each donor mattered for the analysis, because public TCR beta signatures pointed to carriage of CMV infection along with the matching HLA type. On the study overall, not on this receptor specifically: The ex vivo response was dominated by HLA-C-restricted CMV-specific TCR beta clonotypes, which also provided the single most frequent clonotype in two of eight donors. Cumulative frequency of public TCR beta family members discriminated carriers of CMV infection plus the relevant HLA type in this cohort and an independent roughly 330-donor cohort.

This clonotype appeared many times. There is no known antigen for this receptor. Per-base qualities were not stored, and no clone one base away is much larger. TCRdb names Illumina HiSeq 1500 as the instrument used. In TCRdb, the public reads were trimmed at Q25 with fastp and aligned with MiXCR, with productive beta chains retained. Rows with a matching CDR3 protein are joined into one entry that keeps the most common DNA and genes. For this sample there are roughly 500,000 distinct CDR3 sequences; approximately 11% appear just once. 10% of the sample comes from the top ten. The sequencing sample was made of PBMCs. The sequence was obtained from a human donor in good health (CMV status not recorded). Some clones in this sample may be carry-over from other donors' samples.

The sequenced DNA: TGTGCCAGCAGCTGGACAGGGGCTGACGAGCAGTACTTC. Translation gives CASSWTGADEQYF. The chain joins TRBV11-2 to TRBJ2-7, with TRBD1 matching 9 junction bases. The cysteine opens and the phenylalanine closes a CDR3 of 13 amino acids. The entry retains the CDR3 DNA only, 39 bases that are in frame from base 1. The germline V gene supplies CDR1 SGHAT and CDR2 FQNNGV. For this chain, trimming is 4 bases at the V end and 5 bases at the J end, and the number of junction bases without a gene match is 3.